Listed here are 8 T cell receptor beta chains from one sample, sequenced in a study of beta chain features in type 1 diabetes. All of the isolated RNA was reverse transcribed, so expressed TCRB transcripts were sequenced. Repertoires were generated with immunoSEQ multiplex PCR, while TCRdb's copy carries only in-frame clones and drops some. The repertoire has some 150,000 clones, 9.2% of them found once; the top ten carry approximately 0.68%. Sample: central memory CD4+ T cells from blood. These receptors all come from a young man in good health.

V gene TRBV5-5 combines with J gene TRBJ2-5, with D possibly matching TRBD2 (6 bases). CDR1 is SGHKS and CDR2 is YYEKEE in the germline V gene (reference sequence). This CDR3 is 14 amino acids long. The V and J ends lost 4 bases and 5 bases respectively, with 15 bases between them. The CDR3 DNA reads as TGTGCCAGCAGCACGGGACTGCCACAGGAGACCCAGTACTTC. It is translated as CASSTGLPQETQYF.

Ten or more counts support this clone. CDR3 sequence reads: CAWSVPKTGKGYTF. CDR3 bases: TGTGCCTGGAGTGTTCCCAAAACAGGGAAGGGCTACACCTTC. The rearrangement links TRBV30 to TRBJ1-2; perhaps TRBD1 as D (6 bases). The CDR3 has 14 residues. CDR1 and CDR2 from the germline V gene are GTSNPN and SVGIG (reference sequence). Trimming pared 0 bases from V and 8 bases from J, leaving 16 bases between.

V and J are TRBV5-1 and TRBJ2-3; D perhaps matches TRBD1 (5 bases). The CDR3 extends over 16 amino acids. CDR1 and CDR2 (germline): SGHRS, YFSETQ. V lost 2 bases, J lost 2 bases, and 15 bases lay in between. Here the CDR3 reads CASSLIQGGITDTQYF. In DNA, the CDR3 is TGCGCCAGCAGCTTAATCCAGGGTGGGATCACAGATACGCAGTATTTT.

This clone occurred a few times. This chain uses TRBV2 with TRBJ2-2; possibly TRBD2 for D (5 bases). CDR3 size: 16 residues. Germline V gives CDR1 SNHLY, CDR2 FYNNEI. V was shortened by 2 bases and J by 5 bases, with 15 bases between the two germline ends. The CDR3 is CASSERSGYRTGELFF. In DNA, the CDR3 is TGTGCCAGCAGTGAACGCTCGGGATACCGAACCGGGGAGCTGTTTTTT. Variable domain in full (rest from reference TRBV2 and TRBJ2-2): EPEVTQTPSHQVTQMGQEVILRCVPISNHLYFYWYRQILGQKVEFLVSFYNNEISEKSEIFDDQFSVERPDGSNFTLKIRSTKLEDSAMYFCASSERSGYRTGELFFGEGSRLTVL.

The rearrangement uses TRBV7-2 and TRBJ2-2; tentative D call: TRBD1 (5 bases). The CDR3 has 14 residues. The V gene's germline CDR1 is SGHTA and CDR2 FQGNSA. Trimming cost V 0 bases and J 6 bases, with 8 bases left between them. CDR3 amino acids: CASSLAGVAGELFF. In DNA form, the CDR3 reads TGTGCCAGCAGCTTAGCAGGGGTAGCCGGGGAGCTGTTTTTT.

This clone came up a few times. This chain connects TRBV7-3 to TRBJ2-1; 7 bases line up with TRBD2. J lost 5 bases, V lost 4 bases, and 2 bases had no gene match. CDR1 is SGHTA and CDR2 is FQGTGA in the germline V gene. The CDR3 is 13 amino acids. Here the CDR3 DNA reads TGTGCCAGCAGCTGGGGACTAAACAATGAGCAGTTCTTC. This codes for CASSWGLNNEQFF.

This chain joins TRBV4-3 and TRBJ1-3; 7 positions match TRBD1. The CDR3 consists of 15 residues. V dropped 4 bases and J dropped 4; count of bases not matched to a gene: 7. Germline loops: CDR1 LGHNA, CDR2 YSLEER. The CDR3 bases are TGCGCCAGCAGCCTAACGACAGGGACAGGAAACACCATATATTTT. Translating it yields CASSLTTGTGNTIYF.

The table lists this clone with many counts. The chain joins TRBV7-2 to TRBJ2-4; tentative D call: TRBD2 (5 bases). This CDR3 region has 13 residues. Germline-derived CDR1 and CDR2 are SGHTA and FQGNSA. The V end lost 5 bases, the J end lost 9 bases, and 14 bases lay between the germline ends. The CDR3 nucleotides are TGTGCCAGCAGCGCCACTAGAGACGTCATTCAGTACTTC. This codes for CASSATRDVIQYF.